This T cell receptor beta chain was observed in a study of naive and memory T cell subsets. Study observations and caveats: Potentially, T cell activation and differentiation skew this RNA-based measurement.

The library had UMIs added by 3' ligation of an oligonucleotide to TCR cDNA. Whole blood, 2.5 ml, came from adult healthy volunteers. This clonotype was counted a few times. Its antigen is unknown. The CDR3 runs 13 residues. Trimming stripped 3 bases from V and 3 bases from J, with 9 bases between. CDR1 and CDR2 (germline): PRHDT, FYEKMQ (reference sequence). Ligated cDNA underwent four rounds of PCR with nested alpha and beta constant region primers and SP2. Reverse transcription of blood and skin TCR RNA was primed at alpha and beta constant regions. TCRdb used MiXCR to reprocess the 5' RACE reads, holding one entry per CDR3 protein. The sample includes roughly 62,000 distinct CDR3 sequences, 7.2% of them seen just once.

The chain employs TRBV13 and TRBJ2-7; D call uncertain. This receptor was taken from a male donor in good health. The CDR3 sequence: CASSLKRFYEQYF. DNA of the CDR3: TGTGCCAGCAGCTTGAAGCGATTCTACGAGCAGTACTTC.